Here is one T cell receptor beta chain with its context. As yet, its antigen is unknown. The sample originates from a study of T cell repertoires in cytomegalovirus infection. For the study at large: Recently identified HLA-C-restricted CMV epitopes and well-studied HLA-B-restricted CMV epitopes were used by the study. TCR beta signatures that were public indicated CMV infection and matching HLA type. General study points: In two of eight donors, the top clonotype was HLA-C-restricted CMV-specific. Frequencies of public TCR beta families were cumulated, and this identified carriers of CMV plus the relevant HLA.

TCRdb reprocessed the reads with MiXCR, giving one entry per CDR3 protein. The sample lists about 20,000 distinct CDR3 sequences, roughly two fifths seen once, with about 94% in the top ten. The sequence was obtained from a human donor in good health (CMV status not recorded). Some clones in this sample may be carry-over from other donors' samples. Sequenced here: CD8+ T cells from cultured PBMCs, sampled from culture after CMV antigen stimulation.

The DNA of the CDR3 is TGTGCCAGCAGCCCCGGACTAGCGGTCACGTACCAAGAGACCCAGTACTTC. Its protein product is CASSPGLAVTYQETQYF. The chain employs TRBV7-9 and TRBJ2-5; TRBD2 agrees at 10 bases. Trimming took 5 bases from V and 0 from J; bases not matched to a gene: 9. In germline, CDR1 is SEHNR, CDR2 FQNEAQ (reference sequence). The CDR3 covers 17 residues.